The clone carrying this TCR beta chain was recorded a few times. What it binds is unknown. Germline assignment: CDR1 SNHLY and CDR2 FYNNEI. Trimming shortened V by 0 bases and J by 7 bases, and 12 bases separated the two germline ends. This CDR3 comprises 14 residues. This entry is derived from a study of human T cells and chemical hapten exposure. Study overall: From small differences in pooled library volume came most of the variation in per-sample TCR yields.

Per the study methods: Samples ranged from roughly 20,000 to 700,000 TCRs, with a median of roughly 93,000. TCRdb independently ran MiXCR on the RACE reads; one entry per CDR3 protein. In this record, the V and J calls reflect TCRdb's handling and not the investigators' own analysis. The table has approximately 75,000 distinct CDR3 sequences, 8.5% seen once; the top ten hold about 3.5%. Noted time point: patch test 2, 6 weeks after DPC sensitization. Treatment reported: therapeutic diphenylcyclopropenone sensitization with weekly scalp DPC. Study observations and caveats: Healthy individuals' immune responses may differ from those of donors, who had alopecia.

The gene calls are TRBV2 and TRBJ1-2, with D possibly TRBD1 on 5 matching bases. This sequence originates from a woman aged 50 to 60 with alopecia areata. Some clones in this sample may be carry-over from other donors' samples. Sequencing used whole blood, obtained in connection with sensitization to the hapten diphenylcyclopropenone (DPC). The CDR3 is CASSEAGTVSGYTF. In DNA, the CDR3 is TGTGCCAGCAGTGAAGCCGGGACCGTCTCTGGCTACACCTTC.